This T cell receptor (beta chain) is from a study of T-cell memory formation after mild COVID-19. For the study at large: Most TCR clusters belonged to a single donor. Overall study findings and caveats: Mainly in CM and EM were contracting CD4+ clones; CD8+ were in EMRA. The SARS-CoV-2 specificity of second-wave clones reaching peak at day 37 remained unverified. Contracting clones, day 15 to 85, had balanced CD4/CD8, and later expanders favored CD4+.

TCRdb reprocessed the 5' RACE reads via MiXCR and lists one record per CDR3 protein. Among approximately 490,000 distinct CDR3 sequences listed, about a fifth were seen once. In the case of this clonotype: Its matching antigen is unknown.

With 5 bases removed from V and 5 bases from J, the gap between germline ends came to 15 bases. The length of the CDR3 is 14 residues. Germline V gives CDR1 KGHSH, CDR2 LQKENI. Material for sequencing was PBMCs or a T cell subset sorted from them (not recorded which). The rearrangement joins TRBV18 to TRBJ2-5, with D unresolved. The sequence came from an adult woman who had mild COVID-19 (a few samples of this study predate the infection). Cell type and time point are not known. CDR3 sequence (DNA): TGTGCCAGCTCATCTCGCGCTGAACGGGAGACCCAGTACTTC. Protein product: CASSSRAERETQYF.